The 25 T cell receptor beta chains below were found in one sample sequenced in a study of cytomegalovirus exposure and HLA in healthy donors. In the PCR, 60 Vbeta and 13 Jbeta primers were used. The data were produced by immunoSEQ multiplex PCR, yet TCRdb's version contains in-frame clones alone and is incomplete. The sample includes about 190,000 clones, about 86% of them seen just once. The specimen was PBMCs. These receptors were collected from a man aged 35 to 55 in good health and CMV-seropositive.

As regards this clone: This CDR3 is also generated by other DNA sequences in the sample. J is TRBJ2-2 and V is TRBV30; D is unresolved. CDR3 size: 11 residues. V shed 4 bases and J shed 5 bases, with 5 bases lying between them. Looked up from germline, CDR1 is GTSNPN and CDR2 is SVGIG (reference sequence). The CDR3 DNA sequence: TGTGCCTGGATGAGAACCGGGGAGCTGTTTTTT. Its protein is CAWMRTGELFF.

Only a few counts were recorded for this clone. This chain connects TRBV7-3 to TRBJ2-1, with 9 bases that match TRBD2. Germline loops: CDR1 SGHTA, CDR2 FQGTGA. The CDR3 covers 17 residues. Trimming at V came to 5 bases and at J to 3 bases, leaving 11 bases not matched to a gene. The CDR3 region is CASSPNVRLADYNEQFF. The CDR3 DNA reads as TGTGCCAGCAGCCCCAACGTCAGACTAGCGGACTACAATGAGCAGTTCTTC.

J is TRBJ1-1 and V is TRBV5-4; weak D call: TRBD1 (5 bases). V was clipped by 1 base and J by 3 bases, with 10 bases between them. This CDR3 region has 14 residues. Germline CDR1 is SGHNT and CDR2 is YYREEE (reference sequence). Here the CDR3 reads CASSLSGGDTEAFF. The CDR3 DNA reads as TGTGCCAGCAGCTTGTCCGGGGGAGACACTGAAGCTTTCTTT.

The chain combines TRBV5-1 with TRBJ2-3, with TRBD1 as a possible D gene (6 bases). This CDR3 spans 16 amino acids. V shed 0 bases and J shed 4 bases, with 15 bases lying between them. Looked up from germline, CDR1 is SGHRS and CDR2 is YFSETQ. CDR3 DNA sequence: TGCGCCAGCAGCTTGGGAGGGGGTTCCGGGTCAGATACGCAGTATTTT. This codes for CASSLGGGSGSDTQYF.

V usage is TRBV7-9 and J usage is TRBJ2-7; perhaps TRBD2 as D (5 bases). Trimming removed 7 bases at V and 4 bases at J, with 11 bases between. The length of the CDR3 is 12 residues. Germline V gene sequence: CDR1 SEHNR, CDR2 FQNEAQ (reference sequence). The CDR3 loop is CASNGPGYEQYF. DNA of the CDR3: TGTGCCAGCAACGGGCCGGGATACGAGCAGTACTTC.

The chain couples TRBV7-8 to TRBJ2-7; 10 bases are a match to TRBD2. CDR3 size: 15 residues. V shed 2 bases and J 7 bases; nucleotides not matched to a gene: 8. CDR1 is SGHVS and CDR2 is FQNEAQ in the germline V gene. CDR3 DNA sequence: TGTGCCAGCAGCTTAAAGGCTAGCGGGAGTGGTGAGCAGTACTTC. Residues: CASSLKASGSGEQYF.

The chain joins TRBV6-1 to TRBJ2-2; 8 nucleotides line up with TRBD2. The V gene end was trimmed by 0 bases and the J gene end by 4 bases; junction bases not matched to a gene: 4. Germline CDR1 is MNHNS and CDR2 is SASEGT. The CDR3 is made up of 16 amino acids. CDR3 coding DNA: TGTGCCAGCAGTGAAGCGATAGCGGGAACCACCGGGGAGCTGTTTTTT. Translated: CASSEAIAGTTGELFF.

The rearrangement uses TRBV5-6 and TRBJ1-6; D remains ambiguous. Germline-derived CDR1 and CDR2 are SGHDT and YYEEEE. This CDR3 is built from 13 residues. V was clipped by 1 base and J by 7 bases, with 6 bases between them. The CDR3 loop reads CASSLLTNSPLHF. The DNA of the CDR3 is TGTGCCAGCAGCTTGTTAACAAATTCACCCCTCCACTTT.

V is TRBV5-5 and J is TRBJ2-7; possible D gene TRBD1, 6 bases. CDR3 length: 14 amino acids. V was shortened by 0 bases and J by 6 bases, with 13 bases between the two germline ends. Germline V gene sequence: CDR1 SGHKS, CDR2 YYEKEE (reference sequence). The CDR3 DNA follows: TGTGCCAGCAGCTTGGTCCAGGGGATAGGCGAGCAGTACTTC. Protein sequence: CASSLVQGIGEQYF.

The chain employs TRBV19 and TRBJ2-3, with TRBD1 as a possible D gene (6 bases). This CDR3 spans 18 amino acids. Trimming stripped 0 bases from V and 2 bases from J, with 18 bases between. CDR1 is LNHDA, CDR2 SQIVND, per germline (reference sequence). The CDR3 coding sequence is TGTGCCAGTAGTATAGACCCCATAACAGGGAACCCCACAGATACGCAGTATTTT. This sequence encodes CASSIDPITGNPTDTQYF.

The V call is TRBV28, the J call TRBJ2-7; weak D call: TRBD1 (5 bases). This CDR3 comprises 14 residues. Germline loops: CDR1 MDHEN, CDR2 SYDVKM. Trimming took 3 bases from V and 3 from J, leaving 12 bases between them. The CDR3 coding sequence is TGTGCCAGCAGTTTGGCCACAGGACGCTACGAGCAGTACTTC. Residues: CASSLATGRYEQYF.

The genes are TRBV9 and TRBJ1-1; 9 bases align to TRBD1. From germline, CDR1 is SGDLS and CDR2 YYNGEE. The junction had 5 bases not matched to a gene; V was cut back by 4 bases and J by 4 bases. There are 14 residues in the CDR3. The CDR3 coding sequence is TGTGCCAGCAGCTTAGGGACAGGGAGCACTGAAGCTTTCTTT. Protein: CASSLGTGSTEAFF.

This chain links TRBV27 with TRBJ2-7; possibly TRBD1 for D (6 bases). The CDR3 sequence is 15 residues long. The germline CDR1 and CDR2 sequences are MNHEY and SMNVEV (reference sequence). With 4 bases removed from V and 5 bases from J, the gap between germline ends came to 18 bases. CDR3 DNA sequence: TGTGCCAGCAGTTCGTGGACAGAAGGAGATGACGAGCAGTACTTC. It is translated as CASSSWTEGDDEQYF.

The chain uses TRBV4-1 and TRBJ1-4; 8 nucleotides agree with TRBD1. Per the germline V gene, CDR1 is MGHRA and CDR2 is YSYEKL. The CDR3 consists of 16 residues. V lost 0 bases to trimming and J lost 5 bases; unmatched junction nucleotides: 5. CDR3 in amino acids: CASSQDWDRKNEKLFF. CDR3 coding DNA: TGCGCCAGCAGCCAAGATTGGGACAGGAAAAATGAAAAACTGTTTTTT.

The gene calls are TRBV30 and TRBJ2-7, with D maybe TRBD1 (5 bases). V was cut by 5 bases and J by 0 bases, with 11 bases left in between. Germline CDR1 GTSNPN, CDR2 SVGIG (reference sequence). The CDR3 consists of 13 residues. The CDR3 DNA reads TGTGCCTGGGGACACTTGAGCTCCTACGAGCAGTACTTC. This sequence encodes CAWGHLSSYEQYF.

The rearrangement uses TRBV5-6 and TRBJ2-5; TRBD1 matches 7 bases. CDR3 length equals 15 residues. Germline loops: CDR1 SGHDT, CDR2 YYEEEE. The V segment lost 2 bases and the J segment 2 bases; nucleotides outside the gene matches: 6. CDR3 protein: CASSFDWDRQETQYF. CDR3 DNA: TGTGCCAGCAGCTTTGACTGGGACAGACAAGAGACCCAGTACTTC.

This clone was found a few times. The chain recombines TRBV5-4 with TRBJ2-7; maybe TRBD2 (5 bases). V lost 4 bases, J lost 2 bases, and 13 bases lay in between. Looked up from germline, CDR1 is SGHNT and CDR2 is YYREEE (reference sequence). The CDR3 sequence is 14 residues long. The CDR3 DNA follows: TGTGCCAGCAGCCGAGCGGCGGCCCCCTACGAGCAGTACTTC. Amino acids: CASSRAAAPYEQYF.

V is TRBV6-6 and J is TRBJ1-1; the D is unclear. V lost 0 bases and J 3 bases, leaving 11 bases between the germline ends. The CDR3 extends over 15 amino acids. From germline, CDR1 is MNHNY and CDR2 SVGAGI (reference sequence). The CDR3 reads CASSYSSLLDTEAFF. CDR3 DNA sequence: TGTGCCAGCAGTTACTCGAGCTTGTTGGACACTGAAGCTTTCTTT.

V gene TRBV19 combines with J gene TRBJ1-4; the match to TRBD1 covers 10 bases. V gave up 5 bases and J gave up 6 bases; unmatched junction bases: 6. Germline loops: CDR1 LNHDA, CDR2 SQIVND (reference sequence). CDR3 size: 15 residues. The CDR3 nucleotides are TGTGCCAGTAGTCCCTCCGGGACAGGGGATGAAAAACTGTTTTTT. It codes for CASSPSGTGDEKLFF.

The V and J genes are TRBV7-2 and TRBJ2-2; TRBD1 matches at 7 bases. The CDR3 is 15 residues long. Trimming cost V 3 bases and J 0 bases; bases outside gene matches: 1. Germline lookup yields CDR1 SGHTA and CDR2 FQGNSA. The CDR3 spells CASSFTGANTGELFF. The DNA of the CDR3 is TGTGCCAGCAGCTTTACAGGGGCGAACACCGGGGAGCTGTTTTTT.

This clone was seen once. The chain couples TRBV6-5 to TRBJ1-6; D not certain. Germline assignment: CDR1 MNHEY and CDR2 SVGAGI. V was cut by 6 bases and J by 0 bases, with 6 bases left in between. This CDR3 spans 14 amino acids. CDR3 protein: CASSRSSYNSPLHF. CDR3 DNA: TGTGCCAGCAGCCGGAGCTCCTATAATTCACCCCTCCACTTT.

The CDR3 is CASSPGLAIDTQYF. The CDR3 DNA sequence: TGTGCCAGCAGCCCCGGACTAGCGATAGATACGCAGTATTTT. The chain employs TRBV7-9 and TRBJ2-3; 9 positions agree with TRBD2. CDR3 size: 14 residues. Looked up from germline, CDR1 is SEHNR and CDR2 is FQNEAQ (reference sequence). V gave up 5 bases and J gave up 5 bases; unmatched junction bases: 5. The full variable domain, completed using reference TRBV7-9 and TRBJ2-3, is DTGVSQNPRHKITKRGQNVTFRCDPISEHNRLYWYRQTLGQGPEFLTYFQNEAQLEKSRLLSDRFSAERPKGSFSTLEIQRTEQGDSAMYLCASSPGLAIDTQYFGPGTRLTVL.

The chain couples TRBV27 to TRBJ2-7; D remains unclear. Germline V gives CDR1 MNHEY, CDR2 SMNVEV (reference sequence). The CDR3 extends over 15 amino acids. V lost 4 bases and J 1 base, leaving 14 bases between the germline ends. The CDR3, as DNA: TGTGCCAGCAGTTCATCCCCGGGTCCGTCCTACGAGCAGTACTTC. Translated: CASSSSPGPSYEQYF.

The V and J genes are TRBV14 and TRBJ2-5, with 9 bases identical to TRBD1. The CDR3 totals 16 residues. Germline V gene data show CDR1 as SGHDN and CDR2 as FVKESK. V shed 0 bases, J shed 5 bases, and the junction held 7 bases outside the gene matches. Written as DNA, the CDR3 is TGTGCCAGCAGCCAAGATCGATACAGGGGGCGTGAGACCCAGTACTTC. The encoded protein is CASSQDRYRGRETQYF.

The genes are TRBV19 and TRBJ2-2; 7 bases align to TRBD2. V trimming: 1 base; J trimming: 3 bases; junction bases outside the gene matches: 2. The CDR3 length is 15 residues. Germline CDR1 is LNHDA and CDR2 is SQIVND (reference sequence). CDR3 loop: CASSIVLAYTGELFF. The CDR3 DNA reads as TGTGCCAGTAGTATAGTACTAGCGTACACCGGGGAGCTGTTTTTT.